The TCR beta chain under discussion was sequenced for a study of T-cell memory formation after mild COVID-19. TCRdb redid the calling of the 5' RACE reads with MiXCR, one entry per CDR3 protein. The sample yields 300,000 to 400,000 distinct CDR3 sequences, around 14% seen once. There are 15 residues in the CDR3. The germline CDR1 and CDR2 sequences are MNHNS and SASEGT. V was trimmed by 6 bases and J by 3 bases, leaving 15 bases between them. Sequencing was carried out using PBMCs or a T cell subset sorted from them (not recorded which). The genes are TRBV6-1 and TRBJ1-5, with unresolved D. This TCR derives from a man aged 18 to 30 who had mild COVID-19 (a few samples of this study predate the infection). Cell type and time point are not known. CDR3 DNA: TGTGCCAGCAGCCCAGGCATGGCAGTCAATCAGCCCCAGCATTTT. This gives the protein CASSPGMAVNQPQHF.